This entry describes one TCR beta chain. At least ten counts were recorded for this clonotype. No cognate antigen has been identified for it. Base qualities are not at hand, and no much larger clone is one base apart. This record comes from a study of Graves' ophthalmopathy and Graves' hyperthyroidism listed by TCRdb under 2018. At the level of the whole study: Peripheral blood was collected at initial diagnosis, prior to any treatment. The study used TCR beta repertoire signatures to distinguish Graves' ophthalmopathy from Graves' hyperthyroidism and to predict progression to ophthalmopathy. In total, 135 blood samples were TCR-sequenced: approximately 42 ophthalmopathy, some 72 hyperthyroidism and about 17 hyperthyroidism-to-ophthalmopathy patients. To explore V-J signatures that distinguish ophthalmopathy from hyperthyroidism, a discovery set of 100 patients was enrolled, made up of about 40 with ophthalmopathy and roughly 57 with stable hyperthyroidism. An independent validation cohort was composed of 18 hyperthyroidism patients and some 16 patients who later progressed from hyperthyroidism to ophthalmopathy. In about six hyperthyroidism patients, the T-cell repertoire of thyroid tissue was compared with the T-cell repertoire of blood. Once sampling was done, hyperthyroidism patients were given methimazole at a starting dose of 30 mg daily, while ophthalmopathy patients were given high-dose intravenous methylprednisolone. The roughly 91 discovery patients were randomly split 7:3 into training and test sets. Paper-wide results and their limitations: No statistical method was used to predetermine the sample size, and group allocation was not hidden from the investigators. Ophthalmopathy was separated from stable hyperthyroidism by the 13-signature model with just under 90% sensitivity and about 81% specificity in cross-validation and with 80%/75% in the test set. In validation, the model predicted ophthalmopathy progression with about 70% sensitivity and roughly 72% specificity; eleven to twelve predicted patients were CT-confirmed with GO in a median of approximately 6.2 months. Most expanded thyroid clonotypes with frequency above 0.001 were also detected in blood, suggesting blood repertoires may reflect the thyroid immune response.

TCR beta CDR3 regions were amplified from RNA transcripts for repertoire sequencing. HTBI primers and the Qiagen OneStep RT-PCR kit were used in a first-round RT-PCR, which was followed by a second-round multiplex PCR, size selection and purification. Sequencing of the libraries was carried out on an Illumina HiSeq2000 in paired-end mode with 100 bp reads. The authors' pipeline ran thus. SOAPnuke was used to process the reads, removing any read that contained adapters or uncalled bases, had a mean Phred below 15, or lacked an exact match to the constant primer or identifier. High-quality paired reads were merged with COPE v1.2.5. Each unique nucleotide sequence was defined as a clonotype, and clonotypes were aligned to IMGT TRB V, D and J references with MiTCR v1.1. The analysis was limited to V-J combinations with a frequency above 0.0001, which together covered just over 98% of the repertoires. For each V-J combination, a TCR clonal expansion and chaos score was defined as the ratio of F50 clonal expansion to chaos observed in the TCRdist matrix. Welch's t-statistics and random forest were used to reduce the features to 10 to 15 V-J combinations, which were then used as input to a naive Bayes classifier. The Morisita-Horn index was used to measure how similar the thyroid and blood repertoires were. TCRdb's own reprocessing of the public reads used fastp at Q25 and MiXCR and kept productive beta chains. Merged by CDR3 protein, the rows form single entries marked with the most common genes and DNA. TCRdb's processing, not the authors' own work, is the source of the V and J calls. Counted in this sample were a few hundred thousand distinct CDR3 sequences; approximately 21% of them appeared once. The ten largest clones capture around 40% of the sample.

The junction shows trimming of 4 bases on V and 3 bases on J, plus 10 bases between the germline ends. CDR3 length: 13 amino acids, cysteine to phenylalanine. Only CDR3 DNA is held: 39 bases, read in frame from base 1. In the germline V gene, CDR1 corresponds to SNHLY and CDR2 to FYNNEI. The ophthalmopathy patients had moderately to severely active disease, with a Clinical Activity Score of 3 or higher, a NOSPECS grade of 4 or higher, and a disease duration of less than 3 months. Patients were excluded if they had other autoimmune diseases, uncontrolled infections, pregnancy or lactation. Clinical symptoms, serum thyroxine, TRAb, thyroid ultrasound and orbital computed tomography were used for diagnosis. Ficoll-Paque density gradient centrifugation was used to isolate PBMCs from 10 ml of fresh peripheral blood. Trizol reagent was used to extract the total RNA, and its quality was then checked on an Agilent 2100 Bioanalyzer.

The V gene is TRBV2 and the J gene is TRBJ2-7; a confident D gene designation cannot be given. This receptor was identified in a woman aged 50 to 65 with Graves' ophthalmopathy. Donor details come from another sample of the same person, matched by shared clones. The specimen was peripheral blood. The CDR3 reads CASSAWALYEQYF. The DNA reads TGTGCCAGCAGTGCTTGGGCGCTCTACGAGCAGTACTTC.